The rows below give T cell receptor beta chains drawn from one sample of a study of cytomegalovirus exposure and HLA in healthy donors. Using immunoSEQ multiplex PCR, the repertoire was profiled, and TCRdb retains in-frame clones only, with some absent. The sample includes 170,000 or so clones, roughly 80% of them seen just once. Sequenced material: PBMCs. Every receptor here comes from a woman under 30 in good health and CMV-seropositive. Each CDR3 is given with its conserved first and last residue. D genes are given only for firm matches. Rows may omit the clone size; those that give it use once, few, many or a size class.

DNA: TGTGCCAGCAGAGAAGTACAGCCCTCATTCGAAGCTTTCTTT
CDR3: CASREVQPSFEAFF
size: NA
length: 14
V: TRBV2
D: NA
J: TRBJ1-1

DNA: TGTGCCAGCAGCCCGTGGGGGGGACTCTCCCCGACGTATGGCTACACCTTC
CDR3: CASSPWGGLSPTYGYTF
size: NA
length: 17
V: TRBV7-3
D: NA
J: TRBJ1-2

DNA: TGTGCCAGCAGTGGGGGGCGCAGGCCCTCTGGGGCCAACGTCCTGACTTTC
CDR3: CASSGGRRPSGANVLTF
size: NA
length: 17
V: TRBV25-1
D: NA
J: TRBJ2-6

DNA: TGTGCCACCACCGGACAGGGAGTTTACAATGAGCAGTTCTTC
CDR3: CATTGQGVYNEQFF
size: NA
length: 14
V: TRBV15
D: TRBD1
J: TRBJ2-1

DNA: TGCGCCAGCAGCTTGCCGGGGGGCAACACAATCTACGAGCAGTACTTC
CDR3: CASSLPGGNTIYEQYF
size: once
length: 16
V: TRBV5-1
D: NA
J: TRBJ2-7

DNA: TGTGCCAGTCACGGACAGGGGGCCTACGAGCAGTACTTC
CDR3: CASHGQGAYEQYF
size: NA
length: 13
V: TRBV19
D: TRBD1
J: TRBJ2-7

DNA: TGTGCCAGCAGCCCCGGGACTCAAGGTACGCAGTATTTT
CDR3: CASSPGTQGTQYF
size: NA
length: 13
V: TRBV11-2
D: NA
J: TRBJ2-3

DNA: TGTGCCAGCAGCGGATGGTACGTTCAGGGGGCACTCACCGGGGAGCTGTTTTTT
CDR3: CASSGWYVQGALTGELFF
size: once
length: 18
V: TRBV9
D: TRBD1
J: TRBJ2-2

DNA: TGCGCCAGCAGCCTGACCAACAGGGGCCACGAGCAGTACTTC
CDR3: CASSLTNRGHEQYF
size: NA
length: 14
V: TRBV4-3
D: TRBD1
J: TRBJ2-7

DNA: TGTGCCAGCAGGGGCCGGGAGTTTACTGGAAACACCATATATTTT
CDR3: CASRGREFTGNTIYF
size: NA
length: 15
V: TRBV6-1
D: NA
J: TRBJ1-3

DNA: TGTGCCAGCAGCAGGGGGACTGAAGCTTTCTTT
CDR3: CASSRGTEAFF
size: NA
length: 11
V: TRBV9
D: NA
J: TRBJ1-1

DNA: TGTGCCAGCAGTCCCGCTGGGGGGACGGCGGGCTACACCTTC
CDR3: CASSPAGGTAGYTF
size: NA
length: 14
V: TRBV6-4
D: NA
J: TRBJ1-2

DNA: TGCGCCAGCAGCCAAAGGGCAGGGGAAACTGAAGCTTTCTTT
CDR3: CASSQRAGETEAFF
size: NA
length: 14
V: TRBV5-1
D: NA
J: TRBJ1-1

DNA: TGTGCCAGCAGTGAGGGCCCCAAAGGCATTCAGTACTTC
CDR3: CASSEGPKGIQYF
size: NA
length: 13
V: TRBV2
D: NA
J: TRBJ2-4

DNA: TGTGCCAGCAGCGTAGAGTCCGTTCCTGGGAGGGAAAAACTGTTTTTT
CDR3: CASSVESVPGREKLFF
size: NA
length: 16
V: TRBV9
D: NA
J: TRBJ1-4

DNA: TGCGCCAGCAGTGACAGTCAGGGCTTAGATACGCAGTATTTT
CDR3: CASSDSQGLDTQYF
size: once
length: 14
V: TRBV10-2
D: NA
J: TRBJ2-3

DNA: TGTGCCAGCAGGGCAGGACAGGGGATTGGCTACACCTTC
CDR3: CASRAGQGIGYTF
size: NA
length: 13
V: TRBV6-1
D: TRBD1
J: TRBJ1-2

DNA: TGCGCCAGCAGCGCCTCCTTAAGGGGTTACGGCACAGATACGCAGTATTTT
CDR3: CASSASLRGYGTDTQYF
size: NA
length: 17
V: TRBV5-1
D: NA
J: TRBJ2-3

DNA: TGTGCCAGCAGCCCAGTCGGGGAAAAACTGTTTTTT
CDR3: CASSPVGEKLFF
size: NA
length: 12
V: TRBV6-5
D: NA
J: TRBJ1-4

DNA: TGCGCCAGCACTGCCGGGGGAATGAACACTGAAGCTTTCTTT
CDR3: CASTAGGMNTEAFF
size: NA
length: 14
V: TRBV10-2
D: NA
J: TRBJ1-1

DNA: TGTGCCAGCAGCGCCGGGACTAGCGGGGTTTATACGCAGTATTTT
CDR3: CASSAGTSGVYTQYF
size: NA
length: 15
V: TRBV7-9
D: TRBD2
J: TRBJ2-3

DNA: TGTGCCAGCAAGTTGGACAGGGGTACCTACGAGCAGTACTTC
CDR3: CASKLDRGTYEQYF
size: few
length: 14
V: TRBV27
D: TRBD1
J: TRBJ2-7

DNA: TGTGCCAGCAGCCACGAAATATGGGACACCTACACAGATACGCAGTATTTT
CDR3: CASSHEIWDTYTDTQYF
size: NA
length: 17
V: TRBV5-6
D: NA
J: TRBJ2-3

DNA: TGTGCCAGCAGTCGCGGGACAGACACTGAAGCTTTCTTT
CDR3: CASSRGTDTEAFF
size: many
length: 13
V: TRBV6-5
D: TRBD1
J: TRBJ1-1

DNA: TGTGCCATCAGGGATCCCGGGACTAGCGCCAATGAGCAGTTCTTC
CDR3: CAIRDPGTSANEQFF
size: NA
length: 15
V: TRBV10-3
D: TRBD2
J: TRBJ2-1

DNA: TGTGCCAGCAGTGAACTCCGGGGGGAAGAGACCCAGTACTTC
CDR3: CASSELRGEETQYF
size: NA
length: 14
V: TRBV2
D: TRBD2
J: TRBJ2-5

DNA: TGCGCCAGCAGTAGGGGCGGAAACACCGGGGAGCTGTTTTTT
CDR3: CASSRGGNTGELFF
size: few
length: 14
V: TRBV10-1
D: NA
J: TRBJ2-2

DNA: TGCGCCAGCAGCCAAGAAACTAACACTGAAGCTTTCTTT
CDR3: CASSQETNTEAFF
size: NA
length: 13
V: TRBV4-1
D: NA
J: TRBJ1-1

DNA: TGTGCCAGCAGCCAGACCGGGACACACTATGGCTACACCTTC
CDR3: CASSQTGTHYGYTF
size: NA
length: 14
V: TRBV7-2
D: NA
J: TRBJ1-2

DNA: TGCGCCAGCAGCCAACAACCGACAGCGGGGGGGATTTTCTACGAGCAGTACTTC
CDR3: CASSQQPTAGGIFYEQYF
size: NA
length: 18
V: TRBV4-1
D: TRBD2
J: TRBJ2-7

DNA: TGCGCCAGCAGCTTGGAACCGGGGGTGGAAAACATTCAGTACTTC
CDR3: CASSLEPGVENIQYF
size: NA
length: 15
V: TRBV5-1
D: NA
J: TRBJ2-4

DNA: TGTGCCAGCAGCGACCGGGACAGAGTTTATCAGCCCCAGCATTTT
CDR3: CASSDRDRVYQPQHF
size: NA
length: 15
V: TRBV2
D: TRBD1
J: TRBJ1-5

DNA: TGTGCCAGCAGTTTAGAGGCTTTAAATTCACCCCTCCACTTT
CDR3: CASSLEALNSPLHF
size: few
length: 14
V: TRBV27
D: NA
J: TRBJ1-6

DNA: TGCGCCAGCAGTTCATCGACAGGGGCAGATACGCAGTATTTT
CDR3: CASSSSTGADTQYF
size: NA
length: 14
V: TRBV5-1
D: TRBD1
J: TRBJ2-3

DNA: TGTGCCAGCAGTTTATATGGCCGCACCGGGGAGCTGTTTTTT
CDR3: CASSLYGRTGELFF
size: NA
length: 14
V: TRBV27
D: NA
J: TRBJ2-2

DNA: TGTGCCAGCAGCCAATATCGGATGGGACAGGGGGGGACTGGGGCCAACGTCCTGACTTTC
CDR3: CASSQYRMGQGGTGANVLTF
size: once
length: 20
V: TRBV4-2
D: TRBD1
J: TRBJ2-6

DNA: TGTGCCAGCAGTCGGGCCGGGGAGCTGTTTTTT
CDR3: CASSRAGELFF
size: few
length: 11
V: TRBV2
D: NA
J: TRBJ2-2

DNA: TGCGCCAGCAGCTCCCACACGATAGCGGGGGGAAACAATGAGCAGTTCTTC
CDR3: CASSSHTIAGGNNEQFF
size: NA
length: 17
V: TRBV5-1
D: TRBD2
J: TRBJ2-1

DNA: TGTGCCAGCACCGGGACAGCACTCTTCAATCAGCCCCAGCATTTT
CDR3: CASTGTALFNQPQHF
size: few
length: 15
V: TRBV19
D: TRBD1
J: TRBJ1-5

DNA: TGTGCCAGCAGCACCAGCGTTCAAGAGACCCAGTACTTC
CDR3: CASSTSVQETQYF
size: NA
length: 13
V: TRBV2
D: NA
J: TRBJ2-5

DNA: TGTGCCTCACAGGCCAGGGGGGAAGGCGGGGAGCTGTTTTTT
CDR3: CASQARGEGGELFF
size: NA
length: 14
V: TRBV9
D: NA
J: TRBJ2-2

DNA: TGTGCCAGTAGGCTCCGACAGAATTGGAATCAGCCCCAGCATTTT
CDR3: CASRLRQNWNQPQHF
size: NA
length: 15
V: TRBV19
D: NA
J: TRBJ1-5

DNA: TGTGCCAGCAGCCTTTACTATTCGACAGATGTATTGGGTGGAAACACCATATATTTT
CDR3: CASSLYYSTDVLGGNTIYF
size: NA
length: 19
V: TRBV11-2
D: NA
J: TRBJ1-3

DNA: TGCACACCTGACAGCTACGAGCAGTACTTC
CDR3: CTPDSYEQYF
size: NA
length: 10
V: TRBV20-1
D: NA
J: TRBJ2-7

DNA: TGTGCCAGCAGCTTGAGTATCGGGGTCGATGAGCAGTTCTTC
CDR3: CASSLSIGVDEQFF
size: NA
length: 14
V: TRBV7-2
D: NA
J: TRBJ2-1

DNA: TGTGCCAGCAGCACAACAGGGGGCTTCTATGGCTACACCTTC
CDR3: CASSTTGGFYGYTF
size: NA
length: 14
V: TRBV7-2
D: TRBD1
J: TRBJ1-2

DNA: TGTGCCAGTAGTATGGTCGGGGGTCTCAATCAGCCCCAGCATTTT
CDR3: CASSMVGGLNQPQHF
size: few
length: 15
V: TRBV19
D: NA
J: TRBJ1-5

DNA: TGTGCCAGCAACACGGGGGGCACAGATACGCAGTATTTT
CDR3: CASNTGGTDTQYF
size: NA
length: 13
V: TRBV9
D: NA
J: TRBJ2-3

DNA: TGTGCCAGCAGCCCCTTACAGTTGTTTGGACAAAACTATGGCTACACCTTC
CDR3: CASSPLQLFGQNYGYTF
size: NA
length: 17
V: TRBV9
D: NA
J: TRBJ1-2

DNA: TGTGCCAGCAGCTTACGGCAGGCCCATTCAATGAACACTGAAGCTTTCTTT
CDR3: CASSLRQAHSMNTEAFF
size: NA
length: 17
V: TRBV7-8
D: NA
J: TRBJ1-1

DNA: TGCAGCGTTTTATTCAAAAGGGGCACTGAAGCTTTCTTT
CDR3: CSVLFKRGTEAFF
size: NA
length: 13
V: TRBV29-1
D: NA
J: TRBJ1-1

DNA: TGTGCCAGCAGCTTCGGTTTGACTTACGAGCAGTACTTC
CDR3: CASSFGLTYEQYF
size: NA
length: 13
V: TRBV11-2
D: NA
J: TRBJ2-7

DNA: TGTGCCAGCAGCGCGGGAGGCACTGAAGCTTTCTTT
CDR3: CASSAGGTEAFF
size: NA
length: 12
V: TRBV11-3
D: NA
J: TRBJ1-1

DNA: TGTGCCAGTAGCGGCCCTGGACAGGGATCTTACGAGCAGTACTTC
CDR3: CASSGPGQGSYEQYF
size: NA
length: 15
V: TRBV19
D: TRBD1
J: TRBJ2-7

DNA: TGTGCCAGCAGCCCGCGAATTCCGGGACAGGGATTATACGAGCAGTACTTC
CDR3: CASSPRIPGQGLYEQYF
size: NA
length: 17
V: TRBV4-2
D: TRBD1
J: TRBJ2-7

DNA: TGTGCCAGTAATCGGGCCAGGGGGATGAGTGAGCAGTTCTTC
CDR3: CASNRARGMSEQFF
size: NA
length: 14
V: TRBV19
D: TRBD1
J: TRBJ2-1

DNA: TGTGCCAGCAGTTTCCTTACGGACCAAGAGACCCAGTACTTC
CDR3: CASSFLTDQETQYF
size: NA
length: 14
V: TRBV28
D: NA
J: TRBJ2-5

DNA: TGTGCCAGCAGCCATGGGGTGAGGAGGGCAGACGAGACTAACTATGGCTACACCTTC
CDR3: CASSHGVRRADETNYGYTF
size: NA
length: 19
V: TRBV4-2
D: NA
J: TRBJ1-2